The 18 T cell receptor beta chains below were found in one sample sequenced in a study of early T cells in non-severe SARS-CoV-2 infection. Using its own MiXCR run on the 5' RACE reads, TCRdb lists one record per CDR3 protein. There are approximately 81,000 distinct CDR3 sequences in the sample; approximately 13% occur only once, and roughly 6% lies in the top ten. Specimen: whole blood. The source of these receptors is an adult who was a healthcare worker with PCR-confirmed SARS-CoV-2 infection or an uninfected control (not recorded which).

This clonotype has a handful of counts. The chain employs TRBV20-1 and TRBJ2-7; D may be TRBD1 or TRBD2 (5 bases each). The CDR3 is made up of 16 amino acids. CDR1 DFQATT and CDR2 SNEGSKA come from the germline V gene (reference sequence). The V and J ends lost 6 bases and 3 bases respectively, with 24 bases between them. CDR3 region: CSASTPGLRSYYEQYF. The CDR3 bases are TGCAGTGCCTCTACTCCGGGGCTGCGTTCCTACTACGAGCAGTACTTC.

The chain is built from TRBV3-1 and TRBJ1-2; TRBD1 matches at 7 bases. The CDR3 is made up of 18 amino acids. CDR1 is LGHDT, CDR2 YNNKEL, per germline (reference sequence). V was pared by 3 bases and J by 1 base, with 14 bases of the junction left unmatched. The CDR3 is CASSQPGQTFIRNYGYTF. For the CDR3, the DNA is TGTGCCAGCAGCCAGCCGGGACAGACTTTCATACGTAACTATGGCTACACCTTC. The full variable domain, with the rest looked up from reference TRBV3-1 and TRBJ1-2, is DTAVSQTPKYLVTQMGNDKSIKCEQNLGHDTMYWYKQDSKKFLKIMFSYNNKELIINETVPNRFSPKSPDKAHLNLHINSLELGDSAVYFCASSQPGQTFIRNYGYTFGSGTRLTVV.

The chain recombines TRBV20-1 with TRBJ2-3, with D maybe TRBD2 (5 bases). The germline V and J ends were trimmed by 0 bases and 11 bases, with 18 bases remaining between them. The V gene's germline CDR1 is DFQATT and CDR2 SNEGSKA (reference sequence). CDR3 length equals 14 residues. This chain's CDR3 is CSARDNWSLAGQYF. In nucleotides, the CDR3 is TGCAGTGCTAGAGATAATTGGAGTCTGGCGGGGCAGTATTTT.

The chain uses TRBV24-1 and TRBJ2-2; TRBD1 matches 9 bases. Germline CDR1 is KGHDR and CDR2 is SFDVKD. This CDR3 has 17 amino acids. The J segment lost 4 bases and the V segment lost 2 bases, leaving 7 bases of the junction unmatched. CDR3 nucleotide sequence: TGTGCCACCAGTGATTGGCGACAGGGGGGAGGCACCGGGGAGCTGTTTTTT. Its protein is CATSDWRQGGGTGELFF.

This chain joins TRBV6-2 or TRBV6-3 and TRBJ2-3; 8 bases are shared with TRBD1. J was trimmed by 7 bases and V by 6 bases; bases with no gene match: 15. Germline loops: CDR1 MNHEY, CDR2 SVGEGT. The CDR3 sequence is 16 residues long. CDR3 bases: TGTGCCAGCAGGACTCCGGGACAGGCCGGCGTGAATACGCAGTATTTT. It translates to CASRTPGQAGVNTQYF.

This clonotype was detected only a few times. The CDR3 nucleotides read TGCAGTGCTAGGGTTCGGGGCTCTGGAAACACCATATATTTT. This gives the protein CSARVRGSGNTIYF. The V gene is TRBV20-1, the J gene TRBJ1-3; D is unclear. With 3 bases removed from V and 0 bases from J, the gap between germline ends came to 9 bases. Germline loops: CDR1 DFQATT, CDR2 SNEGSKA (reference sequence). The CDR3 is 14 amino acids.

The chain couples TRBV19 to TRBJ2-2, with D perhaps TRBD1 or TRBD2 (6 bases each). The CDR3 contains 16 residues. Looked up from germline, CDR1 is LNHDA and CDR2 is SQIVND (reference sequence). Trimming took off 4 bases at V and 4 bases at J, with 16 bases between the two ends. This CDR3 reads CASSTRQERVTGELFF. The CDR3 DNA reads TGTGCCAGTAGTACTAGACAGGAGCGGGTCACCGGGGAGCTGTTTTTT.

This chain links TRBV7-2 with TRBJ1-1, with D perhaps matching TRBD1 (6 bases). Germline loops: CDR1 SGHTA, CDR2 FQGNSA. Trimming pared 5 bases from V and 0 bases from J, leaving 13 bases between. This CDR3 region has 15 residues. This CDR3 reads CASSRWGAVNTEAFF. DNA for the CDR3: TGTGCCAGCAGCCGGTGGGGGGCCGTGAACACTGAAGCTTTCTTT.

Many counts were recorded for this clonotype. This chain links TRBV18 with TRBJ1-1; perhaps TRBD1 as D (6 bases). V was pared by 4 bases and J by 2 bases, with 11 bases between. CDR1 and CDR2 (germline): KGHSH, LQKENI. This CDR3 has 14 residues. This CDR3 reads CASSRGQKNTEAFF. CDR3 coding DNA: TGTGCCAGCTCACGGGGACAAAAAAACACTGAAGCTTTCTTT.

There are many counts of this clonotype. The chain combines TRBV7-3 with TRBJ2-1, with 12 nucleotides matching TRBD1. J lost 6 bases, V lost 3 bases, and 6 bases had no gene match. The germline V gene encodes CDR1 SGHTA and CDR2 FQGTGA. The length of the CDR3 is 16 residues. CDR3 sequence (DNA): TGTGCCAGCAGCTTTCTCCCGGGACAGGGGGCCAATGAGCAGTTCTTC. Its protein product is CASSFLPGQGANEQFF.

There are many counts of this clonotype. The chain joins TRBV15 to TRBJ1-1; D is ambiguous. The V end lost 5 bases, the J end lost 9 bases, and 16 bases lay between the germline ends. Germline V lookup: CDR1 LNHNV, CDR2 YYDKDF (reference sequence). The length of the CDR3 is 13 residues. The CDR3, as DNA: TGTGCCACCAGCGCACGAGGCGGGAGGCAAGCTTTCTTT. This codes for CATSARGGRQAFF.

Comments on this clonotype: A single base separates this from a much larger clone, so it may be a read error. The chain has TRBV6-2 or TRBV6-3 and TRBJ1-1; D possibly corresponds to TRBD1 (5 bases). CDR1 and CDR2 (germline): MNHEY, SVGEGT. The CDR3 totals 14 residues. The CDR3, as DNA: TGTGTCAGCACCCACTCAAAAGGGGCCACTGAAGCTTTCTTT. Translated: CVSTHSKGATEAFF.

This clonotype was detected a few times. This chain uses TRBV6-2 or TRBV6-3 with TRBJ1-1; D ambiguous. Germline CDR1 MNHEY, CDR2 SVGEGT. The CDR3 is made up of 13 amino acids. With 6 bases removed from V and 1 base from J, the gap between germline ends came to 9 bases. CDR3 in DNA: TGTGCCAGCAGGCTGGACGCGAACACTGAAGCTTTCTTT. This sequence encodes CASRLDANTEAFF.

Ten or more counts support this clonotype. This chain uses TRBV20-1 with TRBJ2-3; 7 bases are a match to TRBD2. This CDR3 has 15 amino acids. With 5 bases clipped from V and 2 bases from J, the junction kept 10 bases outside the gene matches. Germline values: CDR1 DFQATT, CDR2 SNEGSKA (reference sequence). DNA of the CDR3: TGCAGTGCTCTAGGGAGACTAGCCCCCACAGATACGCAGTATTTT. Translating gives CSALGRLAPTDTQYF.

This sequence joins TRBV9 and TRBJ1-2; D possibly corresponds to TRBD1 (5 bases). V was clipped by 4 bases and J by 2 bases, with 9 bases between them. Germline loops: CDR1 SGDLS, CDR2 YYNGEE. The CDR3 is made up of 13 amino acids. In nucleotides, the CDR3 is TGTGCCAGCAGCTTAAGACAGAACTATGGCTACACCTTC. This gives the protein CASSLRQNYGYTF. Filled out from reference TRBV9 and TRBJ1-2, the complete variable domain reads DSGVTQTPKHLITATGQRVTLRCSPRSGDLSVYWYQQSLDQGLQFLIQYYNGEERAKGNILERFSAQQFPDLHSELNLSSLELGDSALYFCASSLRQNYGYTFGSGTRLTVV.

This clonotype was seen only a few times. The chain joins TRBV2 to TRBJ1-2; D remains ambiguous. The CDR3 is made up of 13 amino acids. Trimming pared 3 bases from V and 6 bases from J, leaving 11 bases between. Germline CDR1 is SNHLY and CDR2 is FYNNEI. The CDR3 region has the DNA TGTGCCAGCAGTGAGTACTCCGGGGATGGCTACACCTTC. Its protein is CASSEYSGDGYTF.

The rearrangement uses TRBV7-2 and TRBJ2-7; 8 nucleotides align to TRBD1. V trimming: 5 bases; J trimming: 3 bases; junction bases outside the gene matches: 9. The CDR3 sequence is 15 residues long. The germline gives CDR1 SGHTA, CDR2 FQGNSA. CDR3 nucleotide sequence: TGTGCCAGCAGCCGCACCGGGACAGGAGACTACGAGCAGTACTTC. Its translation: CASSRTGTGDYEQYF.

Written as DNA, the CDR3 is TGTGCCAGCAAAATCGGACAGGGGTACACTGAAGCTTTCTTT. Amino acids: CASKIGQGYTEAFF. V gene TRBV6-5 combines with J gene TRBJ1-1; the match to TRBD1 covers 9 bases. Trimming took 7 bases from V and 3 from J; bases not matched to a gene: 6. Germline assignment: CDR1 MNHEY and CDR2 SVGAGI. This CDR3 comprises 14 residues.